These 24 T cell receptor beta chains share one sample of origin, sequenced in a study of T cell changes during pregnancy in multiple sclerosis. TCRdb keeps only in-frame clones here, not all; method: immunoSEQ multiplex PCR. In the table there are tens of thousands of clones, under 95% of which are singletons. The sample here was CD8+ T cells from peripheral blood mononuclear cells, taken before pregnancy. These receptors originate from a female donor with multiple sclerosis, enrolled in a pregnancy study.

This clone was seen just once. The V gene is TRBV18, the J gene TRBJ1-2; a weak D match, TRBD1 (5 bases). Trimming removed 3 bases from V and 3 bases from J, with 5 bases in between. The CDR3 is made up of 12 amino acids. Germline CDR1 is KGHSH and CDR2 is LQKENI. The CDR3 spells CASSPRDYGYTF. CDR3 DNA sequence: TGTGCCAGCTCACCCAGGGACTATGGCTACACCTTC.

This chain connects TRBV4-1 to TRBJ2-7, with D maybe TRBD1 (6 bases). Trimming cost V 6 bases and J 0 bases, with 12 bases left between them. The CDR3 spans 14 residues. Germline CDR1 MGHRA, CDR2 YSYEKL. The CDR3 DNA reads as TGCGCCAGCAGTACACAGGGTAGCTCCTACGAGCAGTACTTC. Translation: CASSTQGSSYEQYF.

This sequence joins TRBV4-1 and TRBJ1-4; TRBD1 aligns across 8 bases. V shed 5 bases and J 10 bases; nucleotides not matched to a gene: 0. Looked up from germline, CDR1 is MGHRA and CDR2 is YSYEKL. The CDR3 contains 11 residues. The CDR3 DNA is TGCGCCAGCAGCGGACAGGGAAAACTGTTTTTT. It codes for CASSGQGKLFF.

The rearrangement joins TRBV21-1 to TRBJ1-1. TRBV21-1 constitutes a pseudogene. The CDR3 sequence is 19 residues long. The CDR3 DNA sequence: TGTGCCAGCAGCAAAGATGAGGAGGGGACGTTGAACGTGAACACTGAAGCTTTCTTT. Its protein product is CASSKDEEGTLNVNTEAFF.

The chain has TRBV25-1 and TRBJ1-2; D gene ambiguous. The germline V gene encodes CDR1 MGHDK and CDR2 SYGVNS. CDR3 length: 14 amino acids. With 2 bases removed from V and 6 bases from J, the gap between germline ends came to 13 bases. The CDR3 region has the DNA TGTGCCAGCAGTGAAGAGGCGGGAAGAGATGGCTACACCTTC. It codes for CASSEEAGRDGYTF.

In DNA, the CDR3 is TGTGCCAGCAGTGTATCCCTCTACGAGCAGTACTTC. This encodes CASSVSLYEQYF. This rearrangement joins TRBV25-1 to TRBJ2-7; no firm D call. This CDR3 spans 12 amino acids. Germline V gene data show CDR1 as MGHDK and CDR2 as SYGVNS. V was pared by 4 bases and J by 3 bases, with 7 bases between.

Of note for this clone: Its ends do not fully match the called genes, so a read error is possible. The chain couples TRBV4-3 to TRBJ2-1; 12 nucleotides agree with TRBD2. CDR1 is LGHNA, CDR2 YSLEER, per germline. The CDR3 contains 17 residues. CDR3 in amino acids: CASRQGTASGGDGEQFF. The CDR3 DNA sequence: TGCGCCAGCAGGCAAGGGACGGCTAGCGGGGGGGACGGTGAGCAGTTCTTC.

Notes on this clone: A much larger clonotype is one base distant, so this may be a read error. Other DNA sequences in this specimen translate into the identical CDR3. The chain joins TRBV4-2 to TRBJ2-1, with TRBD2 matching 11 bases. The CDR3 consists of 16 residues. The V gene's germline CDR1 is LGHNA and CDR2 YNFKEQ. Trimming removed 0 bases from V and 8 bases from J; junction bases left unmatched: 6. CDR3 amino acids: CASSQDTSGGADEQFF. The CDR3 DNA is TGTGCCAGCAGCCAAGATACTAGCGGGGGAGCCGATGAGCAGTTCTTC.

CDR3: CASSLGQGNYEQYF. CDR3 DNA: TGTGCCAGCAGCTTGGGCCAGGGGAACTACGAGCAGTACTTC. The genes are TRBV11-2 and TRBJ2-7; possible D gene TRBD1, 6 bases. V gave up 3 bases and J gave up 3 bases, with 12 bases separating them. Germline V gives CDR1 SGHAT, CDR2 FQNNGV. The CDR3 length is 14 residues. Based on the CDR3 plus reference TRBV11-2 and TRBJ2-7, the full variable domain is EAGVAQSPRYKIIEKRQSVAFWCNPISGHATLYWYQQILGQGPKLLIQFQNNGVVDDSQLPKDRFSAERLKGVDSTLKIQPAKLEDSAVYLCASSLGQGNYEQYFGPGTRLTVT.

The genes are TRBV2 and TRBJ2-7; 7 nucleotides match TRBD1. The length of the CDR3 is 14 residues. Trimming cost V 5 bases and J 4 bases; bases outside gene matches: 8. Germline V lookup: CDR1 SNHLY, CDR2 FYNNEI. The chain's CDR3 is CASSWTGSEYEQYF. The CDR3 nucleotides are TGTGCCAGCAGTTGGACAGGATCGGAGTACGAGCAGTACTTC.

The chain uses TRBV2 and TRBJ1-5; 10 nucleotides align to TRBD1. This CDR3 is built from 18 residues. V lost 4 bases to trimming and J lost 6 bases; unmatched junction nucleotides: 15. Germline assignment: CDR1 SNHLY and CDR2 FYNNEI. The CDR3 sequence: CASSGFLRQGAGGQPQHF. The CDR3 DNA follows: TGTGCCAGCAGTGGATTCCTTCGACAGGGGGCTGGCGGTCAGCCCCAGCATTTT.

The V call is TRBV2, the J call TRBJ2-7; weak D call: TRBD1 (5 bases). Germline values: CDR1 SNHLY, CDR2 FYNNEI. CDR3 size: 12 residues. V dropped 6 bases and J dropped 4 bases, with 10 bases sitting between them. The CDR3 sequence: CASSFDSYEQYF. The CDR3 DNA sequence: TGTGCCAGCAGCTTCGACAGTTACGAGCAGTACTTC.

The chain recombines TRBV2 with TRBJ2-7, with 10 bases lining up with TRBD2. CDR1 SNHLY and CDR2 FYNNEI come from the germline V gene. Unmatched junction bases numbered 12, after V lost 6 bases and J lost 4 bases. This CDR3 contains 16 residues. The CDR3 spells CASSATEAGGPYEQYF. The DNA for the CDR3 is TGTGCCAGCAGCGCTACCGAAGCGGGGGGGCCGTACGAGCAGTACTTC.

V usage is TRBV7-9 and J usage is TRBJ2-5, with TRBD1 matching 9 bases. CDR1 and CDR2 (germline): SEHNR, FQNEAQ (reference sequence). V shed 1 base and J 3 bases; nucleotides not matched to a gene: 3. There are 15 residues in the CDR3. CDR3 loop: CASSLETGGEETQYF. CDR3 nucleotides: TGTGCCAGCAGCTTAGAGACAGGGGGGGAAGAGACCCAGTACTTC.

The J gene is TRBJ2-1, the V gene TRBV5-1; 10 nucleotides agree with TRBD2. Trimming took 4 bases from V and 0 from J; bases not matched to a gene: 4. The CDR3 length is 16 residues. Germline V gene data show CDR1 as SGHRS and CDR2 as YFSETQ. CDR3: CASSDSGGSSYNEQFF. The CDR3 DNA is TGCGCCAGCAGCGATAGCGGGGGGAGCTCCTACAATGAGCAGTTCTTC.

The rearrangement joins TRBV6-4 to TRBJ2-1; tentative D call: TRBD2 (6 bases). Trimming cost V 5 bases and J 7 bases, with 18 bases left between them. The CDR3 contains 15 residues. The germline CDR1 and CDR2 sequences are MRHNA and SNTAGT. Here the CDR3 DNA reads TGTGCCAGCAGTCCAATGGGCGGGGCGGGAAATGAGCAGTTCTTC. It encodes CASSPMGGAGNEQFF.

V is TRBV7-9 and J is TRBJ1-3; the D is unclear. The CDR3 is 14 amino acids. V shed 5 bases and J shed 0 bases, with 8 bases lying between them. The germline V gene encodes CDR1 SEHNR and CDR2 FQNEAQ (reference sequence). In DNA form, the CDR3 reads TGTGCCAGCAGCGGGTGGAGCTCTGGAAACACCATATATTTT. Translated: CASSGWSSGNTIYF.

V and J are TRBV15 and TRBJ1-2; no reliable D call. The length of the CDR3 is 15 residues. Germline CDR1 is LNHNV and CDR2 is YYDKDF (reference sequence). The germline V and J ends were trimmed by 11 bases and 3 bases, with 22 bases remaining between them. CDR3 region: CAVVSRGSSHYGYTF. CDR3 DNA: TGTGCCGTAGTCTCACGAGGCTCCAGCCACTATGGCTACACCTTC.

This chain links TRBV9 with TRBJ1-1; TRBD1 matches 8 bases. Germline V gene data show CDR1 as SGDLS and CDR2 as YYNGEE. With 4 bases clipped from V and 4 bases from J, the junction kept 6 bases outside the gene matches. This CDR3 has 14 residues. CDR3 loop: CASSLTDRGTEAFF. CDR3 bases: TGTGCCAGCAGCTTGACTGACAGGGGCACTGAAGCTTTCTTT.

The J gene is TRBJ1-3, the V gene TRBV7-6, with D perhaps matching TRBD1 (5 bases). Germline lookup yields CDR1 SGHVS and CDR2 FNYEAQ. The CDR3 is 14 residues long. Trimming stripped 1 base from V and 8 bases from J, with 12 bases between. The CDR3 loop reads CASSLGAGLDTIYF. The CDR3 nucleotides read TGTGCCAGCAGCTTAGGGGCAGGGCTGGACACCATATATTTT.

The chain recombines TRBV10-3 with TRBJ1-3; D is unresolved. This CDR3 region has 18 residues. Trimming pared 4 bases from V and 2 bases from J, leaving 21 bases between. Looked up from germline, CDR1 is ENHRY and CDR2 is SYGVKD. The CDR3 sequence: CAISVSLEGFEAGNTIYF. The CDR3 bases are TGTGCCATCAGTGTTTCTCTCGAGGGTTTTGAGGCTGGAAACACCATATATTTT.

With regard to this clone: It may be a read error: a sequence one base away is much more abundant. CDR3 sequence (DNA): TGTGCCATCAGTGCGGGGGAGACCGGGGAGCTGTTTTTT. Amino acid sequence: CAISAGETGELFF. V gene TRBV10-3 combines with J gene TRBJ2-2; tentative D call: TRBD2 (6 bases). CDR3 size: 13 residues. Germline values: CDR1 ENHRY, CDR2 SYGVKD. The V end lost 4 bases, the J end lost 5 bases, and 8 bases lay between the germline ends.

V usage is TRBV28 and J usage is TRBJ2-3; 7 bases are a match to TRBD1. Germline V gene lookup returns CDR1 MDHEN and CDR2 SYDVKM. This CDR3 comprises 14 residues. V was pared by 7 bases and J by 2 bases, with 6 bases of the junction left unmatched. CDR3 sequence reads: CASTLRGPTDTQYF. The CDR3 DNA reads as TGTGCCAGCACACTAAGGGGGCCCACAGATACGCAGTATTTT.

CDR3 protein: CASTSGGDPLEQFF. The DNA of the CDR3 is TGTGCCAGCACCTCCGGCGGGGACCCCCTTGAGCAGTTCTTC. This chain joins TRBV9 and TRBJ2-1, with D possibly TRBD2 on 6 matching bases. The V gene lost 6 bases and the J gene lost 9 bases, with 19 bases spanning the gap. This CDR3 comprises 14 residues. Germline V gene data show CDR1 as SGDLS and CDR2 as YYNGEE.